One and the same sample provided the 21 T cell receptor beta chains below, sequenced in a study of blood T cell repertoires in COVID-19. The table came from immunoSEQ multiplex PCR; TCRdb's copy has only in-frame clones and leaves some out. The sample holds 250,000 to 300,000 clones; around 82% are singletons and the top ten take roughly 3.1%. Sequencing input: PBMCs or T cells enriched from blood (not recorded which). These TCRs come from a man in his fifties who had recovered from COVID-19.

This chain links TRBV18 with TRBJ2-7; 9 bases match TRBD2. CDR3 length: 16 amino acids. CDR1 is KGHSH, CDR2 LQKENI, per germline. J was trimmed by 0 bases and V by 2 bases; bases with no gene match: 5. The CDR3: CASSPSAGGNSYEQYF. The CDR3 DNA reads as TGTGCCAGCTCACCATCGGCGGGGGGGAACTCCTACGAGCAGTACTTC.

Only one count was recorded for this clone. The chain uses TRBV5-1 and TRBJ2-6; TRBD1 might be the D (6 bases). Trimming pared 4 bases from V and 0 bases from J, leaving 14 bases between. The CDR3 contains 17 residues. Germline lookup yields CDR1 SGHRS and CDR2 YFSETQ. The CDR3 protein is CASSPGHRNSGANVLTF. The DNA for the CDR3 is TGCGCCAGCAGCCCGGGACACCGAAACTCTGGGGCCAACGTCCTGACTTTC.

This clone showed up just a few times. Germline and junction disagree at one end, which may indicate a read error. V usage is TRBV29-1 and J usage is TRBJ2-3; 8 bases are shared with TRBD2. Germline V gene data show CDR1 as SQVTM and CDR2 as ANQGSEA. The CDR3 contains 13 residues. The chain's CDR3 is CSGAGGGTNTQYF. The DNA of the CDR3 is TGCAGCGGTGCGGGAGGAGGCACAAATACGCAGTATTTT.

This chain joins TRBV28 and TRBJ2-7, with 7 nucleotides matching TRBD1. The germline CDR1 and CDR2 sequences are MDHEN and SYDVKM. Germline trimming cut 2 bases from V and 6 bases from J; bases unmatched to any gene: 13. The CDR3 spans 16 residues. The CDR3: CASSLLGQAGLVEQYF. DNA of the CDR3: TGTGCCAGCAGTTTACTTGGACAGGCAGGGCTGGTCGAGCAGTACTTC.

The V call is TRBV19, the J call TRBJ2-3; weak D call: TRBD1 (5 bases). Germline CDR1 is LNHDA and CDR2 is SQIVND (reference sequence). The length of the CDR3 is 14 residues. V gave up 5 bases and J gave up 2 bases, with 11 bases separating them. The CDR3 sequence is CASSGARATDTQYF. CDR3 DNA: TGTGCCAGTAGTGGGGCAAGGGCCACAGATACGCAGTATTTT. Looking up the rest from reference TRBV19 and TRBJ2-3 gives the full variable domain: DGGITQSPKYLFRKEGQNVTLSCEQNLNHDAMYWYRQDPGQGLRLIYYSQIVNDFQKGDIAEGYSVSREKKESFPLTVTSAQKNPTAFYLCASSGARATDTQYFGPGTRLTVL.

This chain's CDR3 is CASSQGRGQGIQYF. The CDR3 coding sequence is TGTGCCAGCAGCCAAGGCAGAGGACAAGGCATTCAGTACTTC. The chain recombines TRBV3-1 (or the pseudogene TRBV3-2) with TRBJ2-4, with D tentatively TRBD1 (5 bases). This CDR3 region has 14 residues. Germline CDR1 and CDR2: LGHDT and YNNKEL (reference sequence). The V end lost 1 base, the J end lost 9 bases, and 13 bases lay between the germline ends.

Concerning this clone: In the same sample, other DNA sequences code for this CDR3. The chain employs TRBV2 and TRBJ2-7; 8 nucleotides line up with TRBD1. CDR1 SNHLY and CDR2 FYNNEI come from the germline V gene. The CDR3 runs to 13 residues. V shed 8 bases and J 4 bases; nucleotides not matched to a gene: 7. The CDR3 reads CASSGQGGYEQYF. The DNA for the CDR3 is TGTGCCAGCTCAGGACAGGGTGGGTACGAGCAGTACTTC.

This clone appeared a few times. The rearrangement uses TRBV9 and TRBJ2-3; 7 nucleotides agree with TRBD2. Trimming took 0 bases from V and 8 from J; bases not matched to a gene: 6. CDR1 is SGDLS, CDR2 YYNGEE, per germline. There are 14 residues in the CDR3. The CDR3 sequence is CASSVAGRATTQYF. As DNA, the CDR3 is TGTGCCAGCAGCGTAGCTGGGAGGGCTACTACGCAGTATTTT. Filled out from reference TRBV9 and TRBJ2-3, the complete variable domain reads DSGVTQTPKHLITATGQRVTLRCSPRSGDLSVYWYQQSLDQGLQFLIQYYNGEERAKGNILERFSAQQFPDLHSELNLSSLELGDSALYFCASSVAGRATTQYFGPGTRLTVL.

This chain connects TRBV6-5 to TRBJ1-2; 12 bases line up with TRBD1. V was pared by 6 bases and J by 4 bases, with 3 bases of the junction left unmatched. Germline V lookup: CDR1 MNHEY, CDR2 SVGAGI. CDR3 size: 14 residues. This chain's CDR3 is CASRGTGGGYGYTF. In nucleotides, the CDR3 is TGTGCCAGCAGAGGGACAGGGGGCGGCTATGGCTACACCTTC.

The chain links TRBV7-2 to TRBJ2-7; possibly TRBD1 for D (6 bases). This CDR3 has 13 amino acids. V lost 4 bases, J lost 5 bases, and 12 bases lay in between. Looked up from germline, CDR1 is SGHTA and CDR2 is FQGNSA. The CDR3 sequence is CASSSTGHHEQYF. The CDR3 DNA follows: TGTGCCAGCAGCTCGACGGGACATCACGAGCAGTACTTC.

J is TRBJ1-2 and V is TRBV6-2 or TRBV6-3; 7 bases agree with TRBD1. The junction had 3 bases not matched to a gene; V was cut back by 4 bases and J by 4 bases. Germline CDR1 is MNHEY and CDR2 is SVGEGT. This CDR3 is 13 amino acids long. CDR3 coding DNA: TGTGCCAGCAGTTCCGGGACAGTCTATGGCTACACCTTC. As protein: CASSSGTVYGYTF.

This clone was found many times. The J gene is TRBJ2-7, the V gene TRBV7-2; weak D call: TRBD1 (5 bases). Germline loops: CDR1 SGHTA, CDR2 FQGNSA. Trimming took 5 bases from V and 9 from J, leaving 20 bases between them. This CDR3 region has 14 residues. The CDR3 nucleotides read TGTGCCAGCAGCCTCCCGGCCCAGGGCGCCGCGCAGTACTTC. It translates to CASSLPAQGAAQYF.

Only one count was recorded for this clone. This chain joins TRBV5-1 and TRBJ1-3; D gene ambiguous. Germline assignment: CDR1 SGHRS and CDR2 YFSETQ. Deletions cut 0 bases from V and 0 bases from J, with 7 bases between. This CDR3 contains 15 residues. In DNA, the CDR3 is TGCGCCAGCAGCTTGGGGTCTAGCTCTGGAAACACCATATATTTT. Residues: CASSLGSSSGNTIYF.

The chain recombines TRBV6-5 with TRBJ2-1; 10 nucleotides align to TRBD2. The CDR3 runs to 13 residues. Per germline, CDR1 MNHEY and CDR2 SVGAGI. V shed 7 bases, J shed 8 bases, and the junction held 5 bases outside the gene matches. CDR3 region: CASKLAGGHEQFF. Written as DNA, the CDR3 is TGTGCCAGCAAATTAGCGGGGGGCCATGAGCAGTTCTTC.

This clone showed up just a few times. CDR3 sequence reads: CASSLGENTIYF. The CDR3 DNA is TGTGCCAGCAGTTTGGGCGAGAACACCATATATTTT. The rearrangement links TRBV12-3 or TRBV12-4 to TRBJ1-3; D is undetermined. Deletions cut 3 bases from V and 7 bases from J, with 7 bases between. This CDR3 contains 12 residues.

This chain connects TRBV7-2 to TRBJ2-7, with D unresolved. CDR3 length: 13 residues. Trimming cost V 3 bases and J 0 bases, with 6 bases left between them. Germline V gene sequence: CDR1 SGHTA, CDR2 FQGNSA. CDR3 amino acids: CASSFTHSYEQYF. CDR3 nucleotides: TGTGCCAGCAGCTTTACACACTCCTACGAGCAGTACTTC. The variable domain in full, completed from reference TRBV7-2 and TRBJ2-7, reads GAGVSQSPSNKVTEKGKDVELRCDPISGHTALYWYRQSLGQGLEFLIYFQGNSAPDKSGLPSDRFSAERTGGSVSTLTIQRTQQEDSAVYLCASSFTHSYEQYFGPGTRLTVT.

The V gene is TRBV11-2, the J gene TRBJ2-7, with 9 bases identical to TRBD1. Germline CDR1 and CDR2: SGHAT and FQNNGV. This CDR3 region has 13 residues. V dropped 6 bases and J dropped 7; count of bases not matched to a gene: 7. The CDR3 reads CASSYGQGWEQYF. CDR3 coding DNA: TGTGCCAGCAGTTACGGACAGGGGTGGGAGCAGTACTTC.

This chain uses TRBV11-2 with TRBJ2-2; 11 bases agree with TRBD2. Losses at the gene ends were 3 bases for V and 4 bases for J; bases not matched to a gene: 1. The CDR3 spans 15 residues. Germline lookup yields CDR1 SGHAT and CDR2 FQNNGV. The CDR3 here is CASSFGLAGTGELFF. The CDR3 coding sequence is TGTGCCAGCAGCTTCGGACTAGCGGGCACCGGGGAGCTGTTTTTT.

This chain links TRBV5-4 with TRBJ2-7, with a possible D match to TRBD2 (6 bases). The CDR3 length is 16 residues. Trimming removed 4 bases from V and 3 bases from J, with 20 bases in between. Germline CDR1 is SGHNT and CDR2 is YYREEE (reference sequence). Written as DNA, the CDR3 is TGTGCCAGCAGCATCGGGGGTGTTAGCGGAGTCTACGAGCAGTACTTC. Protein sequence: CASSIGGVSGVYEQYF.

The chain joins TRBV6-5 to TRBJ1-3; TRBD1 might be the D (5 bases). The ends were cut back, 7 bases at V and 5 bases at J, with 12 bases in the middle. Germline CDR1 reads MNHEY; CDR2 reads SVGAGI. CDR3 length equals 13 residues. CDR3 bases: TGTGCCAGCACCGAGGCAGGGAGAAACACCATATATTTT. Amino acids: CASTEAGRNTIYF.

The V gene is TRBV28, the J gene TRBJ1-1; a weak D match, TRBD1 (6 bases). V lost 6 bases and J lost 4, with 21 bases in between. The CDR3 runs 16 residues. Germline CDR1 is MDHEN and CDR2 is SYDVKM. The CDR3 sequence: CASREGGRFLITEAFF. The CDR3 DNA is TGTGCCAGCAGAGAGGGGGGGCGTTTTCTAATCACTGAAGCTTTCTTT.